This T cell receptor (beta chain) came from a study of cytomegalovirus exposure and HLA in healthy donors. Comments on this clone: Its specificity is unknown.

Germline V gene lookup returns CDR1 SGHDT and CDR2 YYEEEE. CDR3 length: 15 residues. The PCR had 60 Vbeta and 13 Jbeta primers. The data were produced by immunoSEQ multiplex PCR, yet TCRdb's version contains in-frame clones alone and is incomplete. This sample has about 150,000 clones, with about four fifths found just once. Study outcomes and limitations: Among the most significant clusters, several appeared linked to common viral pathogens in a later analysis. The authors later found TCR association rates varying by HLA locus, with DRB1 most and HLA-C fewest.

What was sequenced was PBMCs. This chain uses TRBV5-6 with TRBJ2-5, with a weak D call TRBD1 (6 bases). The J call may be incorrect, as the DNA end agrees better with TRBJ2-7. This TCR was sampled from a woman aged 45-59 years in good health and CMV-seropositive. The CDR3 coding sequence is TGTGCCAGCAGCCCATTACAGGGATACTCCTACGAGCAGTACTTC. Its translation: CASSPLQGYSYEQYF.